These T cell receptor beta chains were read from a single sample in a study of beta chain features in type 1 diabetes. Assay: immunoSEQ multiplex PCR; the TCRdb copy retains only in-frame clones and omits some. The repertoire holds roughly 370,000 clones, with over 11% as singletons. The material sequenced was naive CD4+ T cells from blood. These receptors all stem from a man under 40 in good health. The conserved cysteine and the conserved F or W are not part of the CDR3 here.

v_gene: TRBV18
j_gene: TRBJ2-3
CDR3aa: ASSPGMDTQY

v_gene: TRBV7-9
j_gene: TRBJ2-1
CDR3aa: ASTLRTGDEQF

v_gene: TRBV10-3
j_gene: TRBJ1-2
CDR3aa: AIILILYGYT

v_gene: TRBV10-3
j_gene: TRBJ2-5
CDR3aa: AISESRGRWTQY

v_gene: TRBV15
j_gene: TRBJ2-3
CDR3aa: ATSRALAGVVDTQY

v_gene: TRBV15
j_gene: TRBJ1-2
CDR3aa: ATSREPSPGQAGYT

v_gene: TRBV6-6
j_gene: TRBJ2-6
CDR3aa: ASSSLLSGANVLT

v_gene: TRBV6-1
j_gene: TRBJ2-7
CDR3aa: ASRDYEQY

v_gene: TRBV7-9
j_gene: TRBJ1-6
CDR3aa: ASSPRQINSPLH

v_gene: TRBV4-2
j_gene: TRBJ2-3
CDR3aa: ASSQDRLAGGEYTQY

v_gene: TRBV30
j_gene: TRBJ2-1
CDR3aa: AWTQPGLLNYNEQF

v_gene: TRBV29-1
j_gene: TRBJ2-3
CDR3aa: SALGTVGAGSAQY

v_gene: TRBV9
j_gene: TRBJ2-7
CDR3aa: ASSGGQLPSYEQY

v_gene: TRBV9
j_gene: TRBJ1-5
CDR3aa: ASSAGGSDSNQPQH

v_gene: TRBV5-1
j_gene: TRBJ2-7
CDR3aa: ASSSIPGQDYEQY

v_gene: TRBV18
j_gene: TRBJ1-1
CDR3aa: ASSPQSMNTEAF

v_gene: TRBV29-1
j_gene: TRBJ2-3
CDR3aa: SVGQRAQY

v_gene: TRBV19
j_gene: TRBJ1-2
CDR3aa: ASTELGLYGYT

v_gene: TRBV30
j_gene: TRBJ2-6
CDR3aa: AWSSQGGGANVLT

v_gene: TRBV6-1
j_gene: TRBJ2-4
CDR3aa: ASSELGRGDLAKNIQY

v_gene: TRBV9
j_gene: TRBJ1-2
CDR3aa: ASSVSANYGYT

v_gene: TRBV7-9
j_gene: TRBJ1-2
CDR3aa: ASRTTGIYGYT

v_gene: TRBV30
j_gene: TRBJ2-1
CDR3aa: AWSGQGNNEQF

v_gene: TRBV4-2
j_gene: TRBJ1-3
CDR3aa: ASSQDREDTIY